This TCR beta chain was captured in a study of cytomegalovirus exposure and HLA in healthy donors. Study observations and caveats: As confirmed in vitro, three CMV-associated chains were specific for CMV antigens.

This CDR3 has 12 amino acids. V lost 5 bases and J lost 5, with 10 bases in between. CDR1 is SQVTM and CDR2 is ANQGSEA in the germline V gene. Generated by immunoSEQ multiplex PCR, the TCRdb table keeps only in-frame clones and is missing some. The table has about 140,000 clones, roughly 92% seen once. This clone was observed once. Its antigen is not identified. The specimen sequenced was PBMCs. The chain is built from TRBV29-1 and TRBJ1-5, with D maybe TRBD1 (6 bases). The sequence was collected from a man between 18 and 29 years old in good health and CMV-seronegative. This chain's CDR3 is CSVSEGDQPQHF. The CDR3 region has the DNA TGCAGCGTTTCAGAGGGGGATCAGCCCCAGCATTTT.